This is a list of T cell receptor beta chains from one sample in a study of Graves' ophthalmopathy and Graves' hyperthyroidism. TCRdb reprocessed the multiplex PCR reads with MiXCR, giving one entry per CDR3 protein. This table has fewer than 600,000 distinct CDR3 sequences, about 15% appearing once. Sequenced input: blood. The receptors were gathered from a woman younger than 45 with Graves' ophthalmopathy. Both conserved end residues are part of each CDR3. D genes are given only for firm matches. Only part of the rows carry a size: once, few, many, or a class if the clone is expanded.

v_call: TRBV13
d_call: TRBD1
clone_size: -
j_call: TRBJ2-3
cdr3_nt: TGTGCCAGCAGCTCTCCGGGACAGGGGGCAGATACGCAGTATTTT
cdr3_aa: CASSSPGQGADTQYF

v_call: TRBV6-2/TRBV6-3
d_call: TRBD2
clone_size: -
j_call: TRBJ2-7
cdr3_nt: TGTGCCAGCAGTGATTATGCGACTAGCGGCTACGAGCAGTACTTC
cdr3_aa: CASSDYATSGYEQYF

v_call: TRBV28
d_call: TRBD2
clone_size: many
j_call: TRBJ2-7
cdr3_nt: TGTGCCAGCAGAGGGTGGACTAGCGGCTCCTACGAGCAGTACTTC
cdr3_aa: CASRGWTSGSYEQYF

v_call: TRBV18
d_call: TRBD1
clone_size: -
j_call: TRBJ1-1
cdr3_nt: TGTGCCAGCTCACCACAGACAGGGACACTCGAAGCTTTCTTT
cdr3_aa: CASSPQTGTLEAFF

v_call: TRBV7-2
d_call: -
clone_size: many
j_call: TRBJ2-7
cdr3_nt: TGTGCCAGCAGCCCCGGGCGGATTTACTCCTACGAGCAGTACTTC
cdr3_aa: CASSPGRIYSYEQYF

v_call: TRBV6-5
d_call: -
clone_size: many
j_call: TRBJ2-7
cdr3_nt: TGTGCCAGCAGTCCGAGGTCGAGTCCCGCGTACGAGCAGTACTTC
cdr3_aa: CASSPRSSPAYEQYF

v_call: TRBV28
d_call: -
clone_size: once
j_call: TRBJ2-7
cdr3_nt: TGTGCCAGCAGACCCAGGGGAGGCTCCTACGAGCAGTACTTC
cdr3_aa: CASRPRGGSYEQYF

v_call: TRBV28
d_call: -
clone_size: -
j_call: TRBJ2-1
cdr3_nt: TGTGCCAGCAGTCCCTTCGGGTACAGGGAAAATGAGCAGTTCTTC
cdr3_aa: CASSPFGYRENEQFF

v_call: TRBV6-1
d_call: TRBD1
clone_size: many
j_call: TRBJ1-1
cdr3_nt: TGTGCCAGCAGCCTGGGACAGGGGAAGGGACGGAAAGCTTTCTTT
cdr3_aa: CASSLGQGKGRKAFF

v_call: TRBV12-3/TRBV12-4
d_call: -
clone_size: few
j_call: TRBJ2-7
cdr3_nt: TGTGCCAGCAGTTTCCGGCCAGCCGTTGGCTACGAGCAGTACTTC
cdr3_aa: CASSFRPAVGYEQYF

v_call: TRBV20-1
d_call: TRBD2
clone_size: many
j_call: TRBJ2-7
cdr3_nt: TGCAGTGCTGCGTGGGGGAGGGCGGACGAGCAGTACTTC
cdr3_aa: CSAAWGRADEQYF

v_call: TRBV20-1
d_call: TRBD2
clone_size: many
j_call: TRBJ2-5
cdr3_nt: TGCAGTGCTCCCAAACTAGCGGGAGGCCGGGAGACCCAGTACTTC
cdr3_aa: CSAPKLAGGRETQYF

v_call: TRBV12-3/TRBV12-4
d_call: -
clone_size: -
j_call: TRBJ1-1
cdr3_nt: TGTGCCAGCAGTTTGTCCCCCGGGGCAGGAGCTTTCTTT
cdr3_aa: CASSLSPGAGAFF

v_call: TRBV12-3/TRBV12-4
d_call: -
clone_size: -
j_call: TRBJ1-1
cdr3_nt: TGTGCCAGCAGTTACGTCGGGTACACTGAAGCTTTCTTT
cdr3_aa: CASSYVGYTEAFF

v_call: TRBV12-3/TRBV12-4
d_call: TRBD1
clone_size: many
j_call: TRBJ1-2
cdr3_nt: TGTGCCAGCAGCCCCAGACAGGGGGCGAATGTGAATAACTATGGCTACACCTTC
cdr3_aa: CASSPRQGANVNNYGYTF

v_call: TRBV2
d_call: -
clone_size: many
j_call: TRBJ1-5
cdr3_nt: TGTGCCAGCCGTTACAGGGCAGGGCAGCCCCAGCATTTT
cdr3_aa: CASRYRAGQPQHF

v_call: TRBV6-1
d_call: -
clone_size: many
j_call: TRBJ2-7
cdr3_nt: TGTGCCAGCAGCCGAGGGACCTCCTACGAGCAGTACTTC
cdr3_aa: CASSRGTSYEQYF

v_call: TRBV6-1
d_call: -
clone_size: many
j_call: TRBJ1-5
cdr3_nt: TGTGCCAGCAGGGGGGCCCAACGAAGTAATCAGCCCCAGCATTTT
cdr3_aa: CASRGAQRSNQPQHF

v_call: TRBV6-5
d_call: -
clone_size: many
j_call: TRBJ2-6
cdr3_nt: TGTGCCAGCAGTTTGGGCCTTGCCCCTGGGGCCAACGTCCTGACTTTC
cdr3_aa: CASSLGLAPGANVLTF

v_call: TRBV11-2
d_call: -
clone_size: -
j_call: TRBJ2-4
cdr3_nt: TGTGCCAGCAGCTTAGGGCTAGCCAAGGACATTAAGTACTTC
cdr3_aa: CASSLGLAKDIKYF

v_call: TRBV18
d_call: -
clone_size: -
j_call: TRBJ1-2
cdr3_nt: TGTGCCAGCTCACCACTCACCGACAGGAGCTATGGCTACACCTTC
cdr3_aa: CASSPLTDRSYGYTF

v_call: TRBV20-1
d_call: -
clone_size: -
j_call: TRBJ2-7
cdr3_nt: TGCAGTGCTAGATCTGAGGGGAGCTCCTACGAGCAGTACTTC
cdr3_aa: CSARSEGSSYEQYF

v_call: TRBV20-1
d_call: -
clone_size: many
j_call: TRBJ2-5
cdr3_nt: TGCAGTGCTCTGAGGCAAGAGACCCAGTACTTC
cdr3_aa: CSALRQETQYF

v_call: TRBV2
d_call: -
clone_size: many
j_call: TRBJ1-5
cdr3_nt: TGTGCCAGCAGTGAAGCGCTTACTTCAGGGGACAATCAGCCCCAGCATTTT
cdr3_aa: CASSEALTSGDNQPQHF

v_call: TRBV10-3
d_call: TRBD1
clone_size: many
j_call: TRBJ1-2
cdr3_nt: TGTGCCATCAGTGACCGACAGGGAGCTAACTATGGCTACACCTTC
cdr3_aa: CAISDRQGANYGYTF

v_call: TRBV28
d_call: -
clone_size: -
j_call: TRBJ2-7
cdr3_nt: TGTGCCAGCACCCGGGGCGGGGGCCCCTACGAGCAGTACTTC
cdr3_aa: CASTRGGGPYEQYF